Given below is one TCR beta chain in context. This sample was included in a study of cytomegalovirus exposure and HLA in healthy donors. PCR used 60 Vbeta primers and 13 Jbeta primers. The method was immunoSEQ multiplex PCR; TCRdb's version includes in-frame clones alone and lacks a portion of them. In the table there are 100,000 to 150,000 clones, 70% to 80% of which are singletons. This CDR3 has 17 amino acids. The V gene is TRBV21-1, the J gene TRBJ1-6; TRBD1 is taken as the D call from the table, unchecked against the DNA. TRBV21-1 is tagged as a pseudogene. Sequencing was performed on PBMCs. The sequence derives from a woman in her fifties or sixties in good health and CMV-seropositive. The DNA for the CDR3 is TGTGCCAGCAGCAACCCCTGGGGACAGCCCTCCAATTCACCCCTCCACTTT. Translating gives CASSNPWGQPSNSPLHF.